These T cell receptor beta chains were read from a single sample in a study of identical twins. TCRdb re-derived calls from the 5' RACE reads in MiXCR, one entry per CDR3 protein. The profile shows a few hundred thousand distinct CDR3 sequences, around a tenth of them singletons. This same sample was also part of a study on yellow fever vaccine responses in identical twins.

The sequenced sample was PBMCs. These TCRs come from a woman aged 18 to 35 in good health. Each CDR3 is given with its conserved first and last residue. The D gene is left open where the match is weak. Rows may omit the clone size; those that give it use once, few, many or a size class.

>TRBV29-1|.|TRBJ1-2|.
TGCAGCGTTGAGAGCTATGGCTACACCTTC
CSVESYGYTF
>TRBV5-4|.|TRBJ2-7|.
TGTGCCAGCAGCGCCGGAAACTACGAGCAGTACTTC
CASSAGNYEQYF
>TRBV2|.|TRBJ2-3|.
TGTGCCAGCAGCCCCGGGGCCCCGGCGGATACGCAGTATTTT
CASSPGAPADTQYF
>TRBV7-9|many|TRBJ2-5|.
TGTGCCAGCAGCTTATCGGCGGAGACCCAGTACTTC
CASSLSAETQYF
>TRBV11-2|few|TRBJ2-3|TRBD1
TGTGCCAGCAGCTCCCGGGACAGGGTGGATACGCAGTATTTT
CASSSRDRVDTQYF
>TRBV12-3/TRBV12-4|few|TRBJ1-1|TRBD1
TGTGCCAGCAGTGATACGACAGGGTTGAACACTGAAGCTTTCTTT
CASSDTTGLNTEAFF
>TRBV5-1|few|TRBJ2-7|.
TGCGCCAGCAGCTTGGGTGTGGGGCGGATGGAGCAGTACTTC
CASSLGVGRMEQYF
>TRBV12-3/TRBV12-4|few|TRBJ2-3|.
TGTGCCAGCAGTTTAGGGGGGTTGAAAGCAGATACGCAGTATTTT
CASSLGGLKADTQYF
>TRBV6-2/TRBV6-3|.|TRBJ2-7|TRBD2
TGTGCCAGCAGCCTTTTTGGCGGGAGCATAGACAACGAGCAGTACTTC
CASSLFGGSIDNEQYF
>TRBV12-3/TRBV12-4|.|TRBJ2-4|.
TGTGCCACCGGACTCGTAGCCAAAAACATTCAGTACTTC
CATGLVAKNIQYF
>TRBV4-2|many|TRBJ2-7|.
TGTGCCAGCAGCCAAGAGGGACCACTCTACGAGCAGTACTTC
CASSQEGPLYEQYF
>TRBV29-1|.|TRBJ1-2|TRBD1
TGCAGCGTTGGGTTGTGGACAGGCGGCTACACCTTC
CSVGLWTGGYTF
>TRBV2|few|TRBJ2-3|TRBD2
TGTGCCAGCAGTGTGCAGAACTCCGGGACTAGCGGGAGTCGAGGAGATACGCAGTATTTT
CASSVQNSGTSGSRGDTQYF
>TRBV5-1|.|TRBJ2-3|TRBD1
TGCGCCAGCAGCTCAACTTCACAGGGGTTTAACTCAGATACGCAGTATTTT
CASSSTSQGFNSDTQYF
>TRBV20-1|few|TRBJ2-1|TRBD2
TGCAGTGCCCGGCCAAGCGGGGGGGCGTACAATGAGCAGTTCTTC
CSARPSGGAYNEQFF
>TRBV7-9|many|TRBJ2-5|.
TGTGCCAGCAGGAGAGCAGGAGAGACCCAGTACTTC
CASRRAGETQYF
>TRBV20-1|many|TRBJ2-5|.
TGCAGTGCTAGAGGCAGGAGGGACCAAGAGACCCAGTACTTC
CSARGRRDQETQYF
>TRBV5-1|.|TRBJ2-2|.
TGCGCCAGCAGCTCGGCGGGTGAGAGCGACACCGGGGAGCTGTTTTTT
CASSSAGESDTGELFF
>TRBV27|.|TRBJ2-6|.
TGTGCCAGCAGTTTCCGGGCCGGTCGGTCTGGGGCCAACGTCCTGACTTTC
CASSFRAGRSGANVLTF
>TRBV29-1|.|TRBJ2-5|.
TGCAGCGTTGAGGAACTAGATGGGTTTGCGACCCAGTACTTC
CSVEELDGFATQYF
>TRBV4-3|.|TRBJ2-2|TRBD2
TGCGCCAGCAGCCAAAGGACTAGTCACGGGGAGCTGTTTTTT
CASSQRTSHGELFF
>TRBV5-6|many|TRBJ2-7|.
TGTGCCAGCAGCTTGGGAGGATTCATCTCCTACGAGCAGTACTTC
CASSLGGFISYEQYF
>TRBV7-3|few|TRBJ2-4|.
TGTGCCAGCAGCTTATACGGTAGTAACATTCAGTACTTC
CASSLYGSNIQYF
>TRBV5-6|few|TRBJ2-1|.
TGTGCCAGCAGCGGAAATAACAGGGTTAATGAGCAGTTCTTC
CASSGNNRVNEQFF
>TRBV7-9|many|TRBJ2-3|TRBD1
TGTGCCAGCACCGTCTACAGGGGGCCCCTACCAGATACGCAGTATTTT
CASTVYRGPLPDTQYF
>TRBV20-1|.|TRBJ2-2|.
TGCAGTGCTTGGGGACGGACCAACACCGGGGAGCTGTTTTTT
CSAWGRTNTGELFF
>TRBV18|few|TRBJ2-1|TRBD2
TGTGCCAGCTCACCACCGGCGGGAGCTTCCTACAATGAGCAGTTCTTC
CASSPPAGASYNEQFF
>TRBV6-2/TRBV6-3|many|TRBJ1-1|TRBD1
TGTGCCAGCACCAAATTAGGACAGGGGAACACTGAAGCTTTCTTT
CASTKLGQGNTEAFF
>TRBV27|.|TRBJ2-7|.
TGTGCCAGCAGTCCGCGTACGGGGACCGGGTACGAGCAGTACTTC
CASSPRTGTGYEQYF
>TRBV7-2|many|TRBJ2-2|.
TGTGCCAGCAGCCCTCCGGGGGAGTTCACGCTCATGGGGGAGCTGTTTTTT
CASSPPGEFTLMGELFF
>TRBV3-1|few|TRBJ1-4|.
TGTGCCAGCAGCCAAGATCTCAGGGCTCAGGAAAAACTGTTTTTT
CASSQDLRAQEKLFF
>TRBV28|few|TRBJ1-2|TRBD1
TGTGCCAGCAGACTCACAGGGGGCTTGGGCTACACCTTC
CASRLTGGLGYTF
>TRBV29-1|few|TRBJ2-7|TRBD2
TGCAGCGTTGAAGGGTCTAGCGGGAGGGCCTCTTTCGAGCAGTACTTC
CSVEGSSGRASFEQYF
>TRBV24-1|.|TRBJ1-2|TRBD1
TGTGCCACCAGTGATCTGGGACAGAACTATGGCTACACCTTC
CATSDLGQNYGYTF
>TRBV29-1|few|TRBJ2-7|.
TGCAGCGTCCTTCCGGCACTCGGGCTCTCCTACGAGCAGTACTTC
CSVLPALGLSYEQYF
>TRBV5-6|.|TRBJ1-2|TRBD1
TGTGCCAGCAGCCGACAGTTAGAGGGGGCCTATGGCTACACCTTC
CASSRQLEGAYGYTF
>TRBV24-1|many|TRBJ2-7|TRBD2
TGTGCCACCAGTGATACTAGCGAACCTACCTACGAGCAGTACTTC
CATSDTSEPTYEQYF
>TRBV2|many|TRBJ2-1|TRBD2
TGTGCCAGCAGGCGGGGGGGATACAATGAGCAGTTCTTC
CASRRGGYNEQFF
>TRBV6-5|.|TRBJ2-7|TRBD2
TGTGCCAGCAGTTACAGCCCTAGCGGGGACTACGAGCAGTACTTC
CASSYSPSGDYEQYF
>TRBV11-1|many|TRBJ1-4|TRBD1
TGTGCCAGCAGCACCGACAGGGTGGGAGTGAGTATCGGCGAAAAACTGTTTTTT
CASSTDRVGVSIGEKLFF
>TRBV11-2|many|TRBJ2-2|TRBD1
TGTGCCAGCAGCTTGGGGGACAGAAATACCGGGGAGCTGTTTTTT
CASSLGDRNTGELFF